A single T cell receptor beta chain is shown here with its context. What it recognizes is unknown. This sample was taken from a study of OX40 agonist ivuxolimab in advanced cancers. About the study: Patients were treated with intravenous ivuxolimab, dosed at 0.01 to 10 mg/kg and infused every 2 weeks.

Germline V gene lookup returns CDR1 SNHLY and CDR2 FYNNEI. The length of the CDR3 is 14 residues. V shed 6 bases and J 2 bases; nucleotides not matched to a gene: 7. Sequencing used immunoSEQ multiplex PCR; TCRdb keeps in-frame clones, though not all of them. The table records about 53,000 clones, approximately 88% of them present only once. Regarding the study as a whole: CD4+ T cells averaged fewer expanded clones than CD8+ T cells.

Anyone with autoimmune disease history or systemic immunosuppression was excluded. Peripheral blood came from all dose cohorts at three timepoints. The sequencing used CD4+ or CD8+ T cells sorted from blood, collected in a trial of the OX40 agonist ivuxolimab. The source is an adult with an advanced solid tumor such as melanoma, head and neck, liver or kidney cancer. The chain couples TRBV2 to TRBJ2-7; 7 positions agree with TRBD1. The CDR3 spells CASRRGQATYEQYF. The DNA for the CDR3 is TGTGCCAGCAGGAGAGGACAGGCCACCTACGAGCAGTACTTC.